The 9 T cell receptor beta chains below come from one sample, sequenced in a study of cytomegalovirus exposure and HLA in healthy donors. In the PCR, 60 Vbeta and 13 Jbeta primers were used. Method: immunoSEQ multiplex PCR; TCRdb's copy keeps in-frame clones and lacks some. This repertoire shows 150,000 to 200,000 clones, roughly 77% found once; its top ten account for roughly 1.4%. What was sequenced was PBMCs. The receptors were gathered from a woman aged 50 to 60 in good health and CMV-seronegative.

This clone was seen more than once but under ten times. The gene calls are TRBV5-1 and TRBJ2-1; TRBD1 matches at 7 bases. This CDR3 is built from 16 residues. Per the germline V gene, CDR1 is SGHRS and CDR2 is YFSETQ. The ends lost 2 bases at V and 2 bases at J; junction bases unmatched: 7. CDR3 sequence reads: CASSLGDSPTYNEQFF. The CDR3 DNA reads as TGCGCCAGCAGCTTAGGGGACAGTCCGACCTACAATGAGCAGTTCTTC.

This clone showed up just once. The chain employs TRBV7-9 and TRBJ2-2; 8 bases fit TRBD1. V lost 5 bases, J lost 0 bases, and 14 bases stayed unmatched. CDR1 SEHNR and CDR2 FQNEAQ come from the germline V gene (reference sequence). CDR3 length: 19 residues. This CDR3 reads CASSTVAGRGPSNTGELFF. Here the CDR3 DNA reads TGTGCCAGCAGCACGGTCGCCGGCAGGGGGCCCTCGAACACCGGGGAGCTGTTTTTT.

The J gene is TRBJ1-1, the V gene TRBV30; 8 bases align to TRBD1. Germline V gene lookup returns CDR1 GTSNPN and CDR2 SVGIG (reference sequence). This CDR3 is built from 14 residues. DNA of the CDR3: TGTGCAGCGGACAGGGATGGGCGGAACACTGAAGCTTTCTTT. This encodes CAADRDGRNTEAFF.

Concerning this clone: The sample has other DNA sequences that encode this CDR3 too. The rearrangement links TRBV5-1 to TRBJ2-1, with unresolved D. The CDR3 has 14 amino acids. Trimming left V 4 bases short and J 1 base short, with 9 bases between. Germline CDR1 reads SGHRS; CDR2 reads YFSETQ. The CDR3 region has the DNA TGCGCCAGCAGCCCGGGTCAGTCCTACAATGAGCAGTTCTTC. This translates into CASSPGQSYNEQFF.

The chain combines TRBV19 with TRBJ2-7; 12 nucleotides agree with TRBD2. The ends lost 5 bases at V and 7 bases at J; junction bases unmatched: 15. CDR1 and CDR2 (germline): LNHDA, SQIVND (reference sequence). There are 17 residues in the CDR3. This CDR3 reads CASSGLAGGLAGREQYF. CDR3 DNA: TGTGCCAGTAGTGGGCTAGCGGGAGGGCTGGCGGGGCGGGAGCAGTACTTC.

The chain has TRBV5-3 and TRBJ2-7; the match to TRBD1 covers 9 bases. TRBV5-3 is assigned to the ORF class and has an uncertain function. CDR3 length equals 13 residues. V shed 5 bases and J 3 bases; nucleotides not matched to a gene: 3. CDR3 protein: CARRWDRVYEQYF. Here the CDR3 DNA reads TGTGCCAGAAGATGGGACAGGGTCTACGAGCAGTACTTC.

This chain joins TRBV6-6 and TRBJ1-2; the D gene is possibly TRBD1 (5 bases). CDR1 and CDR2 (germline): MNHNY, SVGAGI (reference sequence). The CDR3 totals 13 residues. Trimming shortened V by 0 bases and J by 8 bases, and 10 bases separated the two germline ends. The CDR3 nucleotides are TGTGCCAGCAGTTACTCTCCGGGGGGGGGCTACACCTTC. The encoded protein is CASSYSPGGGYTF.

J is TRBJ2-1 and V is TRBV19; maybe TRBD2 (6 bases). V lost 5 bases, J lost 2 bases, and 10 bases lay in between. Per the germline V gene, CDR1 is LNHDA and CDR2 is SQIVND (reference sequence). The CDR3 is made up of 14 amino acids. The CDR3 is CASSDSGAYNEQFF. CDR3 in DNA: TGTGCCAGTAGTGATAGCGGAGCCTACAATGAGCAGTTCTTC.

The DNA of the CDR3 is TGTGCCAGCACCTTGACTATTCGCAGTGAGCAGTTCTTC. Protein product: CASTLTIRSEQFF. The chain uses TRBV25-1 and TRBJ2-1, with TRBD2 as a possible D gene (5 bases). Looked up from germline, CDR1 is MGHDK and CDR2 is SYGVNS. The CDR3 loop spans 13 amino acids. Deletions cut 7 bases from V and 9 bases from J, with 16 bases between.